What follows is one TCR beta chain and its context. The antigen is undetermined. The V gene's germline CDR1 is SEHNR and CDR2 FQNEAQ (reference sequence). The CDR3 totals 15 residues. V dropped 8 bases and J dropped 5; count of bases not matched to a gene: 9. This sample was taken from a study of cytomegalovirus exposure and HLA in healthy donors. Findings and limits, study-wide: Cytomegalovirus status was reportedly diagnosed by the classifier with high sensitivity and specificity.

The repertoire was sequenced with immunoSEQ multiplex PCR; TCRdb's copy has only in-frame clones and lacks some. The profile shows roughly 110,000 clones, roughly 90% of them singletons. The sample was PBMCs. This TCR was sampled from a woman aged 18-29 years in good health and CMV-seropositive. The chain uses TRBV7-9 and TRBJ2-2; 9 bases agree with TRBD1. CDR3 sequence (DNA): TGTGCCAGCCGTGACAGGGGGGACGGAACCGGGGAGCTGTTTTTT. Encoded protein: CASRDRGDGTGELFF.